Sequencing of this T cell receptor beta chain was carried out in a study of blood T cell repertoires in COVID-19. Study context: COVID-19 samples, acute and convalescent, were from the United States, Italy and Spain. The cDNA or gDNA used as material had been derived from T cells, B-cell-depleted T cells, or PBMCs.

Authors' methods: The assay estimated nucleated cells by amplifying reference gene primers. The protocol was immunoSEQ multiplex PCR, while the TCRdb copy is restricted to in-frame clones and leaves out a portion. For V, J and clone size, that table is used; D and trimming come from the DNA. Of more than 250,000 clones in the sample, roughly 84% are singletons; the top ten hold over 8.5%. Germline-derived CDR1 and CDR2 are SGHRS and YFSETQ. The CDR3 loop spans 15 amino acids. Trimming removed 3 bases from V and 5 bases from J, with 16 bases in between. Sequenced material: peripheral blood. V and J are TRBV5-1 and TRBJ2-3; maybe TRBD2 (6 bases). The sequence was collected from a human donor in a cohort sampled during active COVID-19. The CDR3 sequence: CASSSGLLEGDTQYF. CDR3 sequence (DNA): TGCGCCAGCAGCTCGGGACTCCTCGAGGGAGATACGCAGTATTTT.